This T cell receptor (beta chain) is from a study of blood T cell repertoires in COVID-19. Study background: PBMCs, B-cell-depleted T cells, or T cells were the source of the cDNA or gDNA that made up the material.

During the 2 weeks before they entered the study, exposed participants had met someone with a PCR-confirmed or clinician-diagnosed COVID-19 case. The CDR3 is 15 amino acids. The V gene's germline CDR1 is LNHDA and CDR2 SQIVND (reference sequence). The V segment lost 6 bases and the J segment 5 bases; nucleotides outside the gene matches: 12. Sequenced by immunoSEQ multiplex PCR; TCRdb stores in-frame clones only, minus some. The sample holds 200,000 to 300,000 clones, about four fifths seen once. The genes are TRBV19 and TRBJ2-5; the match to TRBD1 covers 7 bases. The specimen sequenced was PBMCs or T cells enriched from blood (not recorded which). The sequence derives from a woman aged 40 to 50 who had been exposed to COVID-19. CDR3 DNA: TGTGCCAGTAGCCTGGACAGGCACGGCGGGGAGACCCAGTACTTC. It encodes CASSLDRHGGETQYF.